A selection of T cell receptor beta chains follows, all from one sample in a study of blood T cell repertoires in COVID-19. Clones were sequenced by immunoSEQ multiplex PCR, and TCRdb holds only the in-frame ones, with some missing. The sample has about 220,000 clones, nearly 90% seen once. The sequencing input was PBMCs or T cells enriched from blood (not recorded which). The source is a young man who had been exposed to COVID-19. Each CDR3 is given with its conserved first and last residue. D genes are given only for firm matches. The size field is filled for only some rows; it gives once, few, many or a size class.

clone_size	v_call	j_call	d_call	cdr3_nt	cdr3_aa
-	TRBV7-2	TRBJ1-2	-	TGTGCCAGCACCGAATCAATCAGGGGCTACACCTTC	CASTESIRGYTF
-	TRBV7-9	TRBJ2-3	-	TGTGCCAGCAGCCCCCGGGCCTTAAAGGGACAAGATACGCAGTATTTT	CASSPRALKGQDTQYF
-	TRBV15	TRBJ1-1	-	TGTGCCACCAGCAGAGTCACCCTAGGGAACACTGAAGCTTTCTTT	CATSRVTLGNTEAFF
-	TRBV27	TRBJ2-1	-	TGTGCCAGCAGTTTCGGTAGCTCCTACAATGAGCAGTTCTTC	CASSFGSSYNEQFF
-	TRBV29-1	TRBJ2-1	TRBD2	TGCAGCGTCGAAGGGCTAGCGGGGGGGCGGGTTGAGCAGTTCTTC	CSVEGLAGGRVEQFF
-	TRBV6-5	TRBJ1-2	TRBD1	TGTGCCAGCAGACAACAGGGGGCTAACTATGGCTACACCTTC	CASRQQGANYGYTF
-	TRBV5-6	TRBJ2-7	TRBD1	TGTGCCAGCAGCTTGCGGACAGGATACGAGCAGTACTTC	CASSLRTGYEQYF
-	TRBV6-5	TRBJ1-3	-	TGTGCCAGCAGTATCGGAGACTCTGGAAACACCATATATTTT	CASSIGDSGNTIYF
-	TRBV6-4	TRBJ2-1	TRBD2	TGTGCCAGCAGTGACGTGGCTAGCGGGGGCAATGAGCAGTTCTTC	CASSDVASGGNEQFF
-	TRBV12-3/TRBV12-4	TRBJ1-3	TRBD1	TGTGCCAGCAGTCGACAGGGGAGAAACACCATATATTTT	CASSRQGRNTIYF
once	TRBV4-1	TRBJ1-1	-	TGCGCCAGCAGCCAAGAGCCTGGCATGAACACTGAAGCTTTCTTT	CASSQEPGMNTEAFF
-	TRBV18	TRBJ1-3	TRBD1	TGTGCCAGCTCACCCCCCGCGGACAGGCGCGACACCATATATTTT	CASSPPADRRDTIYF
-	TRBV12-3/TRBV12-4	TRBJ1-2	-	TGTGCCAGCAGTTCCCGCGATCGGTACGGCTACACCTTC	CASSSRDRYGYTF
-	TRBV7-9	TRBJ2-2	TRBD1	TGTGCCAGCAGCCCGTTCCACAGACAGGGGTCGACTAACACCGGGGAGCTGTTTTTT	CASSPFHRQGSTNTGELFF
few	TRBV5-6	TRBJ2-2	-	TGTGCCAGCAGCTTGCTCCAGACCGGGGAGCTGTTTTTT	CASSLLQTGELFF
-	TRBV6-5	TRBJ1-2	TRBD1	TGTGCCAGCAGTTTTCTCAGGGGGCCGGATGGCTACACCTTC	CASSFLRGPDGYTF
few	TRBV19	TRBJ1-2	TRBD1	TGTGCCAGTAGTAGAAACAGGGGGCGAGGCTACACCTTC	CASSRNRGRGYTF
-	TRBV20-1	TRBJ2-7	-	TGCAGTGCTAGTGGGGCAGGACGACAGCGTTACGAGCAGTACTTC	CSASGAGRQRYEQYF
-	TRBV6-6	TRBJ1-2	-	TGTGCCAGCAGTCCTATATCGAGGGAGAAGACTAACTATGGCTACACCTTC	CASSPISREKTNYGYTF
-	TRBV5-1	TRBJ2-1	-	TGCGCCAGCAGCCCTCCACTCGAGCAGTTCTTC	CASSPPLEQFF
-	TRBV30	TRBJ1-1	-	TGTGCCTGGAGACGGGAGACTGAAGCTTTCTTT	CAWRRETEAFF
-	TRBV19	TRBJ1-1	TRBD1	TGTGCCAGTAAAAGAGGGACAGTCGACTTT	CASKRGTVDF
once	TRBV5-5	TRBJ1-2	-	TGTGCCAGCAGCATGGAACTCGGGAGCTATGGCTACACCTTC	CASSMELGSYGYTF
-	TRBV18	TRBJ2-7	-	TGTGCCAGCTCACCCAGGTCCTACGAGCAGTACTTC	CASSPRSYEQYF
-	TRBV11-2	TRBJ2-3	TRBD2	TGTGCCAGCAGCTCCTCTAGCGGGGGGGTAAATACGCAGTATTTT	CASSSSSGGVNTQYF
once	TRBV4-3	TRBJ1-1	-	TGCGCCAGCAGCCAAGATGACCCGGGAGGGGGGAACACTGAAGCTTTCTTT	CASSQDDPGGGNTEAFF
-	TRBV18	TRBJ2-7	-	TGTGCCAGCTCACCATCAGGGATGGACGAGCAGTACTTC	CASSPSGMDEQYF
-	TRBV3-1/TRBV3-2	TRBJ2-1	-	TGTGCCAGCAGCCAAGATACAGGTTTGGGGCAGTTCTTC	CASSQDTGLGQFF
once	TRBV27	TRBJ1-1	-	TGTGCCAGCCGCCGGGAGGCAGGGAAAGCTTTCTTT	CASRREAGKAFF
once	TRBV7-9	TRBJ1-2	-	TGTGCCAGCAGCTTAGAACAGGTCACCATCTATGGCTACACCTTC	CASSLEQVTIYGYTF
-	TRBV14	TRBJ2-1	-	TGTGCCAGCAGCCCAGGACTTTCCGGGGTGTACAATGAGCAGTTCTTC	CASSPGLSGVYNEQFF